This TCR beta chain comes out of a study of T cell changes during pregnancy in multiple sclerosis. Profiled with immunoSEQ multiplex PCR; TCRdb holds only in-frame clones, not every one. The table lists tens of thousands of clones, over 80% of them singletons. Per the germline V gene, CDR1 is SGHNT and CDR2 is YYREEE (reference sequence). The CDR3 is 14 amino acids. V was pared by 6 bases and J by 8 bases, with 15 bases between. The sequencing used CD4+ T cells from peripheral blood mononuclear cells, collected after pregnancy. The receptor was derived from a female donor with multiple sclerosis, enrolled in a pregnancy study. The rearrangement uses TRBV5-4 and TRBJ1-6; D gene ambiguous. CDR3 amino acids: CASTNSGVYSPLHF. In nucleotides, the CDR3 is TGTGCCAGCACCAACTCGGGAGTGTATTCACCCCTCCACTTT.